These T cell receptor beta chains were read from a single sample in a study of blood T cell repertoires in COVID-19. TCRdb's table, derived via immunoSEQ multiplex PCR, lists solely in-frame clones and lacks some. The sample lists around 110,000 clones, over 80% occurring once. Sequenced material: peripheral blood. The receptors shown here come from a woman aged 65 to 85 with acute or convalescent COVID-19. CDR3s include the opening cysteine and the closing phenylalanine or tryptophan. The order of the fields is clone size, CDR3 length, J gene, D gene, V gene, CDR3 protein, CDR3 DNA. A D gene is named only where the DNA matches it firmly. Size is omitted from some rows. Given values are once, few, many or a class for expanded clones.

>.|15|TRBJ2-5|TRBD2|TRBV20-1
CSASLSGGAGETQYF
TGCAGTGCTAGTCTTAGCGGGGGGGCCGGAGAGACCCAGTACTTC
>.|13|TRBJ1-1|.|TRBV2
CASAGGLITEAFF
TGTGCCAGCGCCGGGGGTTTAATAACTGAAGCTTTCTTT
>.|16|TRBJ2-5|TRBD1|TRBV7-9
CASSSLAGTGQETQYF
TGTGCCAGCAGCTCACTAGCTGGGACAGGGCAAGAGACCCAGTACTTC
>.|15|TRBJ2-6|.|TRBV7-2
CASSLGGPGANVLTF
TGTGCCAGCAGCTTAGGTGGGCCTGGGGCCAACGTCCTGACTTTC
>.|14|TRBJ2-5|TRBD2|TRBV5-1
CASSLAGGPETQYF
TGCGCCAGCAGTCTAGCGGGAGGGCCAGAGACCCAGTACTTC
>.|12|TRBJ2-7|.|TRBV29-1
CSVGPGFAEQYF
TGCAGCGTCGGCCCAGGGTTCGCCGAGCAGTACTTC
>.|15|TRBJ2-7|TRBD2|TRBV28
CASSPSSGSSYEQYF
TGTGCCAGCAGCCCATCTAGCGGGAGCTCCTACGAGCAGTACTTC
>.|14|TRBJ2-7|TRBD1|TRBV10-3
CAISESTGGLAQYF
TGTGCCATCAGTGAGTCGACAGGGGGGCTCGCGCAGTACTTC
>.|16|TRBJ2-7|.|TRBV6-9
CASSPSPGQRSYEQYF
TGTGCCAGCAGTCCATCCCCCGGACAGCGCTCCTACGAGCAGTACTTC
>once|16|TRBJ1-5|.|TRBV25-1
CASSARGSTEGQPQHF
TGTGCCAGCAGTGCTAGAGGATCGACTGAGGGTCAGCCCCAGCATTTT
>.|16|TRBJ2-3|TRBD2|TRBV6-1
CASSEAASGGANTQYF
TGTGCCAGCAGTGAAGCCGCTAGCGGGGGTGCAAATACGCAGTATTTT
>.|14|TRBJ1-5|.|TRBV6-6
CASSYSRGGQPQHF
TGTGCCAGCAGTTACTCGAGGGGGGGACAGCCCCAGCATTTT
>.|16|TRBJ1-6|TRBD1|TRBV30
CAWSYRTGRRNSPLHF
TGTGCCTGGAGCTATCGGACAGGGAGACGTAATTCACCCCTCCACTTT
>.|12|TRBJ2-5|.|TRBV5-1
CASSLRGETQYF
TGCGCCAGCAGCTTAAGGGGAGAGACCCAGTACTTC
>.|14|TRBJ1-3|.|TRBV2
CASTLTVPGNTIYF
TGTGCCAGCACCTTGACAGTCCCTGGAAACACCATATATTTT
>.|13|TRBJ1-3|.|TRBV11-2
CVSSLDRRNTIYF
TGTGTCAGCAGCTTAGATAGGCGGAACACCATATATTTT
>.|14|TRBJ2-7|TRBD2|TRBV7-9
CASSSGGISYEQYF
TGTGCCAGCAGCTCGGGGGGGATCTCCTACGAGCAGTACTTC
>.|16|TRBJ1-4|.|TRBV2
CASSEESGGPNEKLFF
TGTGCCAGCAGTGAAGAGAGCGGGGGACCTAATGAAAAACTGTTTTTT
>.|16|TRBJ2-1|.|TRBV6-2/TRBV6-3
CASSPGRKATYNEQFF
TGTGCCAGCAGCCCCGGGAGAAAGGCCACCTACAATGAGCAGTTCTTC
>.|14|TRBJ1-2|.|TRBV5-6
CASSLRGDYYGYTF
TGTGCCAGCAGCTTGAGAGGGGACTACTATGGCTACACCTTC
>.|15|TRBJ2-7|.|TRBV1
CTSSQDGSASYEQYF
TGCACCAGCAGCCAAGATGGTAGCGCCAGCTACGAGCAGTACTTC
>.|14|TRBJ2-7|.|TRBV27
CASSLEYESYEQYF
TGTGCCAGCAGTTTGGAGTACGAATCCTACGAGCAGTACTTC
>.|17|TRBJ2-2|TRBD2|TRBV3-1/TRBV3-2
CASSQEYRGEDTGELFF
TGTGCCAGCAGCCAAGAGTATCGGGGGGAGGACACCGGGGAGCTGTTTTTT
>few|16|TRBJ2-4|TRBD1|TRBV28
CASSYTGTGAKNIQYF
TGTGCCAGCAGTTATACCGGGACAGGGGCCAAAAACATTCAGTACTTC
>.|15|TRBJ2-5|TRBD2|TRBV14
CASSQGLAGVETQYF
TGTGCCAGCAGCCAAGGACTAGCGGGAGTTGAGACCCAGTACTTC
>.|15|TRBJ2-3|TRBD1|TRBV7-3
CASSLGDRGPDTQYF
TGTGCCAGCAGCTTAGGGGACAGGGGGCCAGATACGCAGTATTTT
>.|16|TRBJ1-4|TRBD1|TRBV30
CAWSKGQGARGEKLFF
TGTGCCTGGAGCAAGGGACAGGGGGCGCGAGGGGAAAAACTGTTTTTT
>.|13|TRBJ1-1|TRBD1|TRBV2
CASSRDRNTEAFF
TGTGCCAGCTCTCGGGACAGGAACACTGAAGCTTTCTTT
>.|15|TRBJ1-3|TRBD1|TRBV18
CASSSRTGGGNTIYF
TGTGCCAGCTCAAGCCGGACAGGGGGTGGAAACACCATATATTTT
>.|12|TRBJ2-1|.|TRBV19
CASSVGGNEQFF
TGTGCCAGTAGTGTCGGGGGAAATGAGCAGTTCTTC
>few|15|TRBJ1-1|.|TRBV11-1
CASSPSTGRGTEAFF
TGTGCCAGCAGCCCAAGTACAGGGAGGGGCACTGAAGCTTTCTTT
>few|13|TRBJ2-2|.|TRBV28
CASRRQGTGELFF
TGTGCCAGCAGACGTCAGGGCACCGGGGAGCTGTTTTTT
>.|13|TRBJ1-1|.|TRBV5-4
CASSLTGSGEAFF
TGTGCCAGCAGCTTAACAGGGAGTGGTGAAGCTTTCTTT
>.|13|TRBJ2-7|TRBD2|TRBV29-1
CSVGASGSYEQYF
TGCAGCGTTGGGGCTAGCGGGAGCTACGAGCAGTACTTC
>.|13|TRBJ1-2|TRBD1|TRBV6-5
CASSWDRFYGYTF
TGTGCCAGCAGTTGGGACAGGTTCTATGGCTACACCTTC
>.|15|TRBJ1-3|.|TRBV6-5
CASRAAPDSGNTIYF
TGTGCCAGCAGAGCGGCCCCCGACTCTGGAAACACCATATATTTT
>.|13|TRBJ2-7|TRBD1|TRBV2
CASTTGGAYEQYF
TGTGCCAGCACGACAGGGGGCGCGTACGAGCAGTACTTC
>.|16|TRBJ2-2|.|TRBV5-1
CASSFTPSANTGELFF
TGCGCCAGCAGCTTTACACCCAGCGCGAACACCGGGGAGCTGTTTTTT
>.|16|TRBJ2-7|TRBD2|TRBV15
CATSRDLSSRGGEQYF
TGTGCCACCAGCAGAGATCTCAGCTCTCGCGGGGGCGAGCAGTACTTC
>once|15|TRBJ2-7|.|TRBV27
CASTYRGSGTYEQYF
TGTGCCAGCACGTATAGGGGGAGTGGGACCTACGAGCAGTACTTC
>once|15|TRBJ2-4|TRBD1|TRBV6-5
CASSVRTGNPNIQYF
TGTGCCAGCAGCGTTAGGACAGGGAATCCAAACATTCAGTACTTC
>.|14|TRBJ1-3|TRBD1|TRBV11-3
CASSWDRDGNTIYF
TGTGCCAGCAGCTGGGACAGGGATGGAAACACCATATATTTT
>.|15|TRBJ2-1|TRBD1|TRBV5-6
CASSFGQGTGNEQFF
TGTGCCAGCAGCTTCGGACAGGGCACAGGCAATGAGCAGTTCTTC
>.|11|TRBJ2-7|.|TRBV28
CASSFGYEQYF
TGTGCCAGCAGTTTCGGCTACGAGCAGTACTTC
>.|15|TRBJ2-3|.|TRBV7-9
CASSSRVGVRDTQYF
TGTGCCAGCAGCTCCCGGGTCGGGGTCAGAGATACGCAGTATTTT
>.|13|TRBJ1-2|TRBD1|TRBV29-1
CSVERGQGYGYTF
TGCAGCGTTGAGAGGGGGCAGGGCTATGGCTACACCTTC